This T cell receptor (beta chain) was found in a study of PD-1 blockade in classical Hodgkin lymphoma. Study details: It was nivolumab at 3 mg/kg, given intravenously every 2 weeks, that patients received. Whole-study results and caveats: Relapsed/refractory patients reportedly had the lowest baseline TCR diversity, below newly diagnosed patients, who were below healthy donors.

The germline V gene encodes CDR1 DFQATT and CDR2 SNEGSKA (reference sequence). The CDR3 totals 11 residues. Deletions cut 1 base from V and 6 bases from J, with 1 base between. Clones were read by immunoSEQ multiplex PCR, and TCRdb kept only the in-frame ones, dropping some. Here the sample spans more than 20,000 clones, 85% to 90% being singletons. Every patient had relapsed following autologous stem cell transplantation, and cohorts differed in brentuximab vedotin exposure. Best responses fell into complete response, partial response or progressive disease. On this clone itself: Its antigen is unidentified.

Sequenced here: peripheral blood mononuclear cells (PBMCs), sampled at baseline. The receptor's source is a human donor with classical Hodgkin lymphoma. The chain combines TRBV20-1 with TRBJ1-6; D is uncertain. CDR3 bases: TGCAGTGCTAGAGTTAATTCACCCCTCCACTTT. This sequence encodes CSARVNSPLHF.